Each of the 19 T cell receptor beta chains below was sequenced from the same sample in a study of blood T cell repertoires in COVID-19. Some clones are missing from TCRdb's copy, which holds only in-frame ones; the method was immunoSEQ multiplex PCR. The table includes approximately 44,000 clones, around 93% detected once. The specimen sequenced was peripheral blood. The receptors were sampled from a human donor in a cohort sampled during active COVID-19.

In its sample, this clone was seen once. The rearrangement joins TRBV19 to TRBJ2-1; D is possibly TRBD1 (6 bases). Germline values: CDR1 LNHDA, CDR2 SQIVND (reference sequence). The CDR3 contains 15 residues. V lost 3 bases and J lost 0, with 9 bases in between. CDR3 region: CASSMGHGSYNEQFF. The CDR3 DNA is TGTGCCAGTAGTATGGGACATGGCTCCTACAATGAGCAGTTCTTC.

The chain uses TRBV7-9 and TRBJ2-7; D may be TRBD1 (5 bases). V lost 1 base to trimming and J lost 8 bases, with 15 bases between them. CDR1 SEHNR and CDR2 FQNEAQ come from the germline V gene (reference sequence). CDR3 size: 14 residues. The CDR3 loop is CASSLGAGIVQQYF. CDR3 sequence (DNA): TGTGCCAGCAGCTTAGGAGCAGGGATAGTGCAGCAGTACTTC.

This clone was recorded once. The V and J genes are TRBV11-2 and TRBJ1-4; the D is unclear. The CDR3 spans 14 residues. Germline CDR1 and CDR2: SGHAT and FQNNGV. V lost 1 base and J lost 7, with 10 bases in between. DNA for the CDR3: TGTGCCAGCAGCTTAGTTTCCCGCAGTGAAAAACTGTTTTTT. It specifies CASSLVSRSEKLFF.

The CDR3 nucleotides read TGTGCCAGCAGCTTGCCCCCGGGGAGCTCCTACAATGAGCAGTTCTTC. This sequence encodes CASSLPPGSSYNEQFF. This rearrangement joins TRBV5-8 to TRBJ2-1; TRBD2 might be the D (5 bases). V was cut by 1 base and J by 0 bases, with 11 bases left in between. This CDR3 spans 16 amino acids. Germline-derived CDR1 and CDR2 are SGHTS and YDEGEE.

CDR3 sequence reads: CASTEGQVGTDTQYF. The CDR3 DNA follows: TGTGCCAGCACGGAGGGACAGGTCGGCACAGATACGCAGTATTTT. This rearrangement joins TRBV6-5 to TRBJ2-3; TRBD1 matches 8 bases. The germline gives CDR1 MNHEY, CDR2 SVGAGI. The length of the CDR3 is 15 residues. V was pared by 7 bases and J by 1 base, with 7 bases of the junction left unmatched.

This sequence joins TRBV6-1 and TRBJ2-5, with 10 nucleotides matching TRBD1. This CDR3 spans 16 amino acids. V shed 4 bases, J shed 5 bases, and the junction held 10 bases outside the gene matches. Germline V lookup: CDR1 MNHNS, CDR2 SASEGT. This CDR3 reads CASSARDRGAWETQYF. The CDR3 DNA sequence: TGTGCCAGCAGTGCCAGGGACAGGGGTGCGTGGGAGACCCAGTACTTC.

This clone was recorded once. The CDR3 bases are TGCGCCAGCGCGTCAGGGGGCGAGAATCAGCCCCAGCATTTT. Its translation is CASASGGENQPQHF. The V call is TRBV10-2, the J call TRBJ1-5; 8 nucleotides agree with TRBD1. The CDR3 loop spans 14 amino acids. V was pared by 8 bases and J by 4 bases, with 7 bases of the junction left unmatched. CDR1 and CDR2 from the germline V gene are WSHSY and SAAADI.

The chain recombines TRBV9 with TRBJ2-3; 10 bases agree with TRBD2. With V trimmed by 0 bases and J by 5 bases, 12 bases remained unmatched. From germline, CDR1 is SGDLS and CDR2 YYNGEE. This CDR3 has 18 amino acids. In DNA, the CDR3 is TGTGCCAGCAGCGTAGGGACTAGCGGCCAACGTCGGGGAGATACGCAGTATTTT. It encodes CASSVGTSGQRRGDTQYF. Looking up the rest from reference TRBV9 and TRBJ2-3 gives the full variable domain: DSGVTQTPKHLITATGQRVTLRCSPRSGDLSVYWYQQSLDQGLQFLIQYYNGEERAKGNILERFSAQQFPDLHSELNLSSLELGDSALYFCASSVGTSGQRRGDTQYFGPGTRLTVL.

The CDR3: CATSDSIRTGENEQFF. The DNA of the CDR3 is TGTGCCACCAGTGACTCTATTCGGACAGGGGAGAATGAGCAGTTCTTC. This chain joins TRBV24-1 and TRBJ2-1, with 9 bases fitting TRBD1. The CDR3 consists of 16 residues. Germline assignment: CDR1 KGHDR and CDR2 SFDVKD. Trimming cost V 4 bases and J 7 bases; bases outside gene matches: 10.

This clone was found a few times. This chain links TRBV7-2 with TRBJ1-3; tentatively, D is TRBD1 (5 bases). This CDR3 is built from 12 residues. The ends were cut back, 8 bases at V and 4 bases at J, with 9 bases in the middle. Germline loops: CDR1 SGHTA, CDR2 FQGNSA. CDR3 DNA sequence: TGTGCCAGCGCGCAGGGCGGAAACACCATATATTTT. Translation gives CASAQGGNTIYF.

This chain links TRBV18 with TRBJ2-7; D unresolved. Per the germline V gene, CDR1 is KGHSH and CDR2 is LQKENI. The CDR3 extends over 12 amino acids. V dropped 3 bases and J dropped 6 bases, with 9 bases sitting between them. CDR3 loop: CASSPEQSEQYF. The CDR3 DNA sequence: TGTGCCAGCTCACCGGAGCAGTCCGAGCAGTACTTC.

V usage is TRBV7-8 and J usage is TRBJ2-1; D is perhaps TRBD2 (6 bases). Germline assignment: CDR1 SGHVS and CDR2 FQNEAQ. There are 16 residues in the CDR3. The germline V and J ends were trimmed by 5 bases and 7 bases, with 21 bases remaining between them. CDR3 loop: CASSHPGGGSLNEQFF. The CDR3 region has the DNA TGTGCCAGCAGCCACCCCGGTGGGGGGTCGCTAAATGAGCAGTTCTTC. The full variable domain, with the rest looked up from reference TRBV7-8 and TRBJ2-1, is GAGVSQSPRYKVAKRGQDVALRCDPISGHVSLFWYQQALGQGPEFLTYFQNEAQLDKSGLPSDRFFAERPEGSVSTLKIQRTQQEDSAVYLCASSHPGGGSLNEQFFGPGTRLTVL.

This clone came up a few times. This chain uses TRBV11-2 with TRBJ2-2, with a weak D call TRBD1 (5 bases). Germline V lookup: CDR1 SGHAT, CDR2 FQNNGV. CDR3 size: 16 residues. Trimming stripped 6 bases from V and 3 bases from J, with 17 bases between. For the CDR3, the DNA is TGTGCCAGCAGAAAAGTAGGGGCAGCCCACACCGGGGAGCTGTTTTTT. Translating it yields CASRKVGAAHTGELFF.

The CDR3 nucleotides are TGTGCCAGCAGCTTAGAAAGGGACTCCCTAAGCTCCTACAATGAGCAGTTCTTC. This sequence encodes CASSLERDSLSSYNEQFF. V is TRBV7-6 and J is TRBJ2-1; perhaps TRBD2 as D (6 bases). Germline V gene lookup returns CDR1 SGHVS and CDR2 FNYEAQ. V gave up 1 base and J gave up 0 bases, with 16 bases separating them. This CDR3 region has 18 residues.

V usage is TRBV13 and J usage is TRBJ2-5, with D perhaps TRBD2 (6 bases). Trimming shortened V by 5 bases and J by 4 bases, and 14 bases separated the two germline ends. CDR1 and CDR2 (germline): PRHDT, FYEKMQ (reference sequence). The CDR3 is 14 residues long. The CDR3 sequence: CASSTPGRGETQYF. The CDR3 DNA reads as TGTGCCAGCAGCACACCGGGGCGGGGAGAGACCCAGTACTTC.

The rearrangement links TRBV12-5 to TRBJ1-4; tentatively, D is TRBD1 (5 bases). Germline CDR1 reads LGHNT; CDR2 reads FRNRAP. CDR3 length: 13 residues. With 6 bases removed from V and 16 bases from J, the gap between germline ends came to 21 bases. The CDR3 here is CASGPDLSGTRFF. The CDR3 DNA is TGTGCTAGTGGCCCCGATCTATCCGGGACTAGGTTTTTT.

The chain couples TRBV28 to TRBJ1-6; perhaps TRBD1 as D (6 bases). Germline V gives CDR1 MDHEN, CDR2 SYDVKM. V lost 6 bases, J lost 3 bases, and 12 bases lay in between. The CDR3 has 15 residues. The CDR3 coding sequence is TGTGCCAGCAGATCGGACAGATACTATAATTCACCCCTCCACTTT. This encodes CASRSDRYYNSPLHF.

As DNA, the CDR3 is TGTGCCAGCTCCGGGACAGGGTACGAGCAGTACTTC. This gives the protein CASSGTGYEQYF. This sequence joins TRBV18 and TRBJ2-7; 9 bases map to TRBD1. The CDR3 consists of 12 residues. CDR1 KGHSH and CDR2 LQKENI come from the germline V gene. Trimming removed 6 bases from V and 4 bases from J; junction bases left unmatched: 1.

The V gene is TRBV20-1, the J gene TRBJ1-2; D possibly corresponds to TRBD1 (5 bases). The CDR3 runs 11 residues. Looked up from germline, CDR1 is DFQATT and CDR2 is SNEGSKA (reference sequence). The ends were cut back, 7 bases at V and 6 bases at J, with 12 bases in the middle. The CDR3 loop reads CSVGTGNGYTF. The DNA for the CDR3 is TGCAGTGTCGGGACTGGGAATGGCTACACCTTC.